Listed here are 13 T cell receptor beta chains from one sample, sequenced in a study of shared clonotypes between healthy human individuals. The protocol was immunoSEQ multiplex PCR, while the TCRdb copy is restricted to in-frame clones and leaves out a portion. The data show 950,000 to 1,100,000 clones, 75% to 80% seen once. Sample: memory CD4+ T cells from PBMCs. Subset noted: CD45RA-negative fraction. These receptors were collected from a man younger than 35 in good health. Some clones in this sample may be carry-over from other donors' samples.

The chain combines TRBV9 with TRBJ2-2; the D gene is possibly TRBD1 (6 bases). Trimming removed 2 bases from V and 0 bases from J, with 8 bases in between. CDR3 length: 15 amino acids. The germline V gene has CDR1 SGDLS and CDR2 YYNGEE. CDR3 protein: CASSVRDTNTGELFF. Written as DNA, the CDR3 is TGTGCCAGCAGCGTTAGGGACACGAACACCGGGGAGCTGTTTTTT.

The chain carries TRBV29-1 and TRBJ2-2; D not resolved. This CDR3 is 12 amino acids long. Germline CDR1 and CDR2: SQVTM and ANQGSEA. Trimming took off 5 bases at V and 6 bases at J, with 10 bases between the two ends. The CDR3 nucleotides read TGCAGCGTTTTGACTTATGCCGGGGAGCTGTTTTTT. This gives the protein CSVLTYAGELFF.

This rearrangement joins TRBV7-3 to TRBJ2-3, with 7 bases identical to TRBD2. This CDR3 spans 14 amino acids. V was clipped by 4 bases and J by 2 bases; unmatched bases: 3. The germline gives CDR1 SGHTA, CDR2 FQGTGA. For the CDR3, the DNA is TGTGCCAGCAGCTGGAGCGGGAACACAGATACGCAGTATTTT. It encodes CASSWSGNTDTQYF.

The chain joins TRBV9 to TRBJ2-5, with 10 bases lining up with TRBD1. Germline V gives CDR1 SGDLS, CDR2 YYNGEE. V shed 4 bases, J shed 4 bases, and the junction held 7 bases outside the gene matches. The CDR3 runs 15 residues. As DNA, the CDR3 is TGTGCCAGCAGCCAAGAGGGACAGGGGCGAGAGACCCAGTACTTC. Amino acids: CASSQEGQGRETQYF.

The J gene is TRBJ1-1, the V gene TRBV6-1; D is perhaps TRBD1 (5 bases). V shed 7 bases and J shed 4 bases, with 19 bases lying between them. There are 15 residues in the CDR3. CDR1 and CDR2 from the germline V gene are MNHNS and SASEGT. The CDR3 loop is CASTPLVGAATEAFF. The CDR3 nucleotides are TGTGCCAGCACCCCCCTGGTAGGGGCAGCCACTGAAGCTTTCTTT.

This clone turned up a few times. This chain joins TRBV10-3 and TRBJ2-1; TRBD2 aligns across 15 bases. CDR1 is ENHRY and CDR2 is SYGVKD in the germline V gene. The ends lost 4 bases at V and 9 bases at J; junction bases unmatched: 4. CDR3 length equals 15 residues. CDR3 sequence reads: CAISGTSGRAVEQFF. CDR3 DNA sequence: TGTGCCATCAGTGGGACTAGCGGGAGGGCGGTTGAGCAGTTCTTC.

As DNA, the CDR3 is TGTGCCAGCAGCTTATCCAGGGGCAATGAGCAGTTCTTC. Translated: CASSLSRGNEQFF. The chain combines TRBV11-3 with TRBJ2-1, with D maybe TRBD1 (6 bases). The CDR3 loop spans 13 amino acids. Trimming took 2 bases from V and 6 from J, leaving 8 bases between them. CDR1 is SGHNT, CDR2 YENEEA, per germline.

The CDR3 DNA reads TGTGCCAGCAGCGCCGGAACAGGGGCAGTAGAGACCCAGTACTTC. Encoded protein: CASSAGTGAVETQYF. The rearrangement links TRBV9 to TRBJ2-5, with 7 bases aligning to TRBD1. This CDR3 comprises 15 residues. From germline, CDR1 is SGDLS and CDR2 YYNGEE. The trim removed 3 bases at V and 4 bases at J, leaving 9 bases unmatched.

The J gene is TRBJ2-1, the V gene TRBV5-1; maybe TRBD1 (5 bases). The V end was cut by 0 bases, the J end by 9 bases, with 10 bases between. Germline CDR1 is SGHRS and CDR2 is YFSETQ. This CDR3 has 13 residues. CDR3 in DNA: TGCGCCAGCAGCTTGGTTGAGCAGGGTGAGCAGTTCTTC. Its translation is CASSLVEQGEQFF.

With regard to this clone: A junction boundary mismatches the germline segment, possibly from a read error. The chain is built from TRBV4-2 and TRBJ1-3; a possible D gene is TRBD1 (6 bases). From germline, CDR1 is LGHNA and CDR2 YNFKEQ. CDR3 length: 20 amino acids. The CDR3 DNA reads TGTGCCAGCAGCCAAGATCGTCTGGGTGGGGGCGCCCCCTGGAGAAACACCGTATATTTT. Amino acid sequence: CASSQDRLGGGAPWRNTVYF.

Comments on this clone: A far bigger clonotype differs at one base, so this is likely a read error. The rearrangement joins TRBV30 to TRBJ1-1; D might be TRBD1 (6 bases). The CDR3 has 12 residues. Germline V gene data show CDR1 as GTSNPN and CDR2 as SVGIG (reference sequence). CDR3 coding DNA: TGTGCCTGTGAGGGGTTGGGGGCTGAAACTTTCTTT. Translation gives CACEGLGAETFF. Full variable domain (rest looked up from reference TRBV30 and TRBJ1-1): SQTIHQWPATLVQPVGSPLSLECTVEGTSNPNLYWYRQAAGRGLQLLFYSVGIGQISSEVPQNLSASRPQDRQFILSSKKLLLSDSGFYLCACEGLGAETFFGQGTRLTVV.

This clone was detected only once. The genes are TRBV19 and TRBJ2-1; 10 bases align to TRBD2. The CDR3 covers 15 residues. Losses at the gene ends were 8 bases for V and 4 bases for J; bases not matched to a gene: 8. Germline V lookup: CDR1 LNHDA, CDR2 SQIVND (reference sequence). The CDR3 region is CASHRGTSAYNEQFF. CDR3 coding DNA: TGTGCCAGTCACCGCGGGACTAGCGCATACAATGAGCAGTTCTTC. The variable domain in full, with the rest retrieved from reference TRBV19 and TRBJ2-1, is DGGITQSPKYLFRKEGQNVTLSCEQNLNHDAMYWYRQDPGQGLRLIYYSQIVNDFQKGDIAEGYSVSREKKESFPLTVTSAQKNPTAFYLCASHRGTSAYNEQFFGPGTRLTVL.

The rearrangement joins TRBV18 to TRBJ1-5, with D tentatively TRBD1 (5 bases). CDR3 length: 16 amino acids. Germline CDR1 is KGHSH and CDR2 is LQKENI. Trimming shortened V by 1 base and J by 0 bases, and 10 bases separated the two germline ends. CDR3 nucleotides: TGTGCCAGCTCACCACAATCAGGGCTTAGCAATCAGCCCCAGCATTTT. The encoded protein is CASSPQSGLSNQPQHF.